These 23 T cell receptor beta chains were sequenced from one sample in a study of control samples from healthy donors and cancer patients. Clones were sequenced by immunoSEQ multiplex PCR, and TCRdb holds only the in-frame ones, with some missing. The sample consists of under 300,000 clones, over 70% of them appearing once. Material: PBMCs. The receptors stem from a woman aged 55-70 years with lung cancer.

The rearrangement joins TRBV7-8 to TRBJ1-2; the match to TRBD1 covers 7 bases. After removal of 6 bases from V and 3 bases from J, the junction contained 16 bases not matched to a gene. This CDR3 has 17 residues. CDR1 is SGHVS and CDR2 is FQNEAQ in the germline V gene. CDR3 nucleotides: TGTGCCAGCAGTTCCGGGCCAGGGGGGGACTCCTACTATGGCTACACCTTC. This gives the protein CASSSGPGGDSYYGYTF.

The rearrangement links TRBV18 to TRBJ1-4; D gene unclear. Germline CDR1 is KGHSH and CDR2 is LQKENI. This CDR3 has 18 residues. Trimming pared 3 bases from V and 7 bases from J, leaving 24 bases between. The CDR3 sequence: CASSPEGFENTLPEKLFF. The CDR3 DNA sequence: TGTGCCAGCTCACCGGAGGGTTTCGAAAACACCTTGCCTGAAAAACTGTTTTTT.

Of note for this clone: This specimen includes other DNA sequences encoding the same CDR3. The gene calls are TRBV18 and TRBJ2-7; 10 nucleotides align to TRBD1. Per germline, CDR1 KGHSH and CDR2 LQKENI. CDR3 length: 15 residues. The J segment lost 2 bases and the V segment lost 6 bases, leaving 7 bases of the junction unmatched. The chain's CDR3 is CASSLDRGRTYEQYF. For the CDR3, the DNA is TGTGCCAGCTCTCTTGACAGGGGGCGTACCTACGAGCAGTACTTC.

The rearrangement links TRBV10-1 to TRBJ2-2; D gene ambiguous. The V gene's germline CDR1 is WNHNN and CDR2 SYGVQD (reference sequence). The CDR3 consists of 16 residues. Trimming took 2 bases from V and 4 from J, leaving 14 bases between them. CDR3 amino acids: CASSERSGSGTGELFF. The CDR3 nucleotides are TGCGCCAGCAGTGAGAGGTCCGGGTCGGGCACCGGGGAGCTGTTTTTT.

The chain carries TRBV12-3 or TRBV12-4 and TRBJ2-5, with D uncertain. V was trimmed by 6 bases and J by 5 bases, leaving 4 bases between them. The CDR3 length is 10 residues. The CDR3 DNA sequence: TGTGCCAGCAGAGGGGAGACCCAGTACTTC. This encodes CASRGETQYF.

The rearrangement joins TRBV7-9 to TRBJ1-1; D is ambiguous. There are 13 residues in the CDR3. The germline V and J ends were trimmed by 1 base and 0 bases, with 3 bases remaining between them. Per germline, CDR1 SEHNR and CDR2 FQNEAQ (reference sequence). In nucleotides, the CDR3 is TGTGCCAGCAGCTTAGTTTTGAACACTGAAGCTTTCTTT. The encoded protein is CASSLVLNTEAFF. Drawing the rest from reference TRBV7-9 and TRBJ1-1, the complete variable domain is DTGVSQNPRHKITKRGQNVTFRCDPISEHNRLYWYRQTLGQGPEFLTYFQNEAQLEKSRLLSDRFSAERPKGSFSTLEIQRTEQGDSAMYLCASSLVLNTEAFFGQGTRLTVV.

The genes are TRBV5-1 and TRBJ2-7; D unresolved. There are 13 residues in the CDR3. V lost 4 bases and J lost 0, with 8 bases in between. The germline CDR1 and CDR2 sequences are SGHRS and YFSETQ. In DNA form, the CDR3 reads TGCGCCAGCAGCCCCCTGAGCTCCTACGAGCAGTACTTC. Residues: CASSPLSSYEQYF.

V and J are TRBV5-1 and TRBJ2-2, with D maybe TRBD2 (6 bases). Trimming removed 6 bases at V and 5 bases at J, with 14 bases between. The germline V gene encodes CDR1 SGHRS and CDR2 YFSETQ. This CDR3 has 14 amino acids. CDR3 protein: CASTPTSRTGELFF. CDR3 sequence (DNA): TGCGCCAGCACCCCGACTAGTCGAACCGGGGAGCTGTTTTTT. The whole variable domain, remainder taken from reference TRBV5-1 and TRBJ2-2, is KAGVTQTPRYLIKTRGQQVTLSCSPISGHRSVSWYQQTPGQGLQFLFEYFSETQRNKGNFPGRFSGRQFSNSRSEMNVSTLELGDSALYLCASTPTSRTGELFFGEGSRLTVL.

This clone was observed a single time. The gene calls are TRBV19 and TRBJ2-4; D gene unclear. V dropped 4 bases and J dropped 9 bases, with 10 bases sitting between them. Germline CDR1 reads LNHDA; CDR2 reads SQIVND (reference sequence). The CDR3 contains 12 residues. CDR3 amino acids: CASSTAGGIQYF. The CDR3 DNA sequence: TGTGCCAGTAGTACCGCCGGCGGCATTCAGTACTTC. Full variable domain (rest looked up from reference TRBV19 and TRBJ2-4): DGGITQSPKYLFRKEGQNVTLSCEQNLNHDAMYWYRQDPGQGLRLIYYSQIVNDFQKGDIAEGYSVSREKKESFPLTVTSAQKNPTAFYLCASSTAGGIQYFGAGTRLSVL.

The chain joins TRBV7-6 to TRBJ1-3; maybe TRBD1 (5 bases). The V and J ends lost 5 bases and 0 bases respectively, with 14 bases between them. The V gene's germline CDR1 is SGHVS and CDR2 FNYEAQ. This CDR3 region has 16 residues. CDR3 region: CASSPRDGSSGNTIYF. CDR3 DNA sequence: TGTGCCAGCAGCCCTAGGGACGGATCCTCTGGAAACACCATATATTTT.

The gene calls are TRBV2 and TRBJ1-2, with TRBD1 identical over 8 bases. With V trimmed by 5 bases and J by 3 bases, 8 bases remained unmatched. Looked up from germline, CDR1 is SNHLY and CDR2 is FYNNEI. This CDR3 region has 15 residues. The CDR3 loop is CASSLTGTGDYGYTF. CDR3 coding DNA: TGTGCCAGCAGTCTGACCGGGACAGGCGACTATGGCTACACCTTC. Looking up the rest from reference TRBV2 and TRBJ1-2 gives the full variable domain: EPEVTQTPSHQVTQMGQEVILRCVPISNHLYFYWYRQILGQKVEFLVSFYNNEISEKSEIFDDQFSVERPDGSNFTLKIRSTKLEDSAMYFCASSLTGTGDYGYTFGSGTRLTVV.

The rearrangement links TRBV9 to TRBJ1-2, with 8 bases fitting TRBD1. This CDR3 has 16 amino acids. The germline V gene encodes CDR1 SGDLS and CDR2 YYNGEE. Trimming at V came to 5 bases and at J to 0 bases, leaving 9 bases not matched to a gene. CDR3 in amino acids: CASSWDRYTANYGYTF. As DNA, the CDR3 is TGTGCCAGCAGTTGGGACAGGTACACAGCTAACTATGGCTACACCTTC.

V usage is TRBV7-8 and J usage is TRBJ1-1; D possibly corresponds to TRBD1 (5 bases). The germline V and J ends were trimmed by 5 bases and 6 bases, with 16 bases remaining between them. This CDR3 contains 14 residues. Germline values: CDR1 SGHVS, CDR2 FQNEAQ. CDR3 nucleotides: TGTGCCAGCAGCCCCTTGGGGGGAATGGCTGAAGCTTTCTTT. Translation gives CASSPLGGMAEAFF.

The CDR3 DNA reads TGTGCCAGCAGGAACATCAATTCACCCCTCCACTTT. It yields the protein CASRNINSPLHF. The chain recombines TRBV3-1 (or the pseudogene TRBV3-2) with TRBJ1-6; no clear D. The CDR3 is made up of 12 amino acids. The V gene lost 6 bases and the J gene lost 7 bases, with 7 bases spanning the gap. CDR1 and CDR2 from the germline V gene are LGHDT and YNNKEL (reference sequence).

The chain joins TRBV6-5 to TRBJ2-7; unclear D gene. V lost 0 bases and J 0 bases, leaving 12 bases between the germline ends. This CDR3 has 16 amino acids. The germline gives CDR1 MNHEY, CDR2 SVGAGI. This CDR3 is CASSYSIPSDSYEQYF. In nucleotides, the CDR3 is TGTGCCAGCAGTTACTCGATTCCGTCTGACTCCTACGAGCAGTACTTC.

The rearrangement uses TRBV7-9 and TRBJ2-7; D not resolved. The V end was cut by 1 base, the J end by 3 bases, with 10 bases between. The length of the CDR3 is 14 residues. Germline CDR1 is SEHNR and CDR2 is FQNEAQ (reference sequence). The CDR3 protein is CASSLEVRLYEQYF. CDR3 coding DNA: TGTGCCAGCAGCTTAGAGGTCCGGCTCTACGAGCAGTACTTC. Complete variable domain (other parts from reference TRBV7-9 and TRBJ2-7): DTGVSQNPRHKITKRGQNVTFRCDPISEHNRLYWYRQTLGQGPEFLTYFQNEAQLEKSRLLSDRFSAERPKGSFSTLEIQRTEQGDSAMYLCASSLEVRLYEQYFGPGTRLTVT.

The chain uses TRBV7-9 and TRBJ1-1; D gene unclear. The germline V gene has CDR1 SEHNR and CDR2 FQNEAQ (reference sequence). The CDR3 contains 14 residues. V was clipped by 2 bases and J by 2 bases, with 9 bases between them. The CDR3 DNA reads TGTGCCAGCAGCTTAATCGCGGAAAACACTGAAGCTTTCTTT. Protein product: CASSLIAENTEAFF.

A note on this clone: Additional DNA sequences in this sample encode the identical CDR3. The chain couples TRBV19 to TRBJ1-1; weak D call: TRBD1 (5 bases). Trimming stripped 6 bases from V and 7 bases from J, with 18 bases between. Germline V gene data show CDR1 as LNHDA and CDR2 as SQIVND (reference sequence). The CDR3 contains 14 residues. CDR3 bases: TGTGCCAGTAGCCGCGACTGGGGTAGGGGTGAAGCTTTCTTT. The encoded protein is CASSRDWGRGEAFF.

This clone showed up just once. The chain uses TRBV29-1 and TRBJ1-2; 8 bases are shared with TRBD1. The length of the CDR3 is 15 residues. The germline V gene encodes CDR1 SQVTM and CDR2 ANQGSEA. The V and J ends lost 5 bases and 2 bases, in that order; junction bases with no gene match: 10. The CDR3 reads CSVPETGAVNYGYTF. The DNA of the CDR3 is TGCAGCGTTCCAGAGACAGGGGCGGTCAACTATGGCTACACCTTC.

The CDR3 DNA follows: TGTGCCACCAGCAGAGATTGGGGGGGAAACACCATATATTTT. It is translated as CATSRDWGGNTIYF. The V and J genes are TRBV15 and TRBJ1-3, with a weak D call TRBD1 (5 bases). Per the germline V gene, CDR1 is LNHNV and CDR2 is YYDKDF (reference sequence). The CDR3 length is 14 residues. The V end lost 0 bases, the J end lost 4 bases, and 7 bases lay between the germline ends.

The V call is TRBV5-6, the J call TRBJ1-1; TRBD1 is a possible D gene (5 bases). The CDR3 is 12 residues long. V gave up 0 bases and J gave up 8 bases, with 8 bases separating them. The germline V gene encodes CDR1 SGHDT and CDR2 YYEEEE. The DNA for the CDR3 is TGTGCCAGCAGCTTGGTCCAGGGAGAAGCTTTCTTT. Its translation is CASSLVQGEAFF.

The DNA for the CDR3 is TGTGCCAGCAGTTTATGGACGGGCAGCTACGAGCAGTACTTC. It codes for CASSLWTGSYEQYF. The rearrangement joins TRBV28 to TRBJ2-7, with D hard to call. Trimming stripped 0 bases from V and 3 bases from J, with 9 bases between. Germline V gives CDR1 MDHEN, CDR2 SYDVKM. The CDR3 spans 14 residues.

The chain has TRBV12-3 or TRBV12-4 and TRBJ1-1; D not certain. V was cut by 2 bases and J by 3 bases, with 7 bases left in between. The CDR3 has 13 amino acids. The CDR3 here is CASSLQLYTEAFF. CDR3 nucleotide sequence: TGTGCCAGCAGTTTACAGCTATACACTGAAGCTTTCTTT.